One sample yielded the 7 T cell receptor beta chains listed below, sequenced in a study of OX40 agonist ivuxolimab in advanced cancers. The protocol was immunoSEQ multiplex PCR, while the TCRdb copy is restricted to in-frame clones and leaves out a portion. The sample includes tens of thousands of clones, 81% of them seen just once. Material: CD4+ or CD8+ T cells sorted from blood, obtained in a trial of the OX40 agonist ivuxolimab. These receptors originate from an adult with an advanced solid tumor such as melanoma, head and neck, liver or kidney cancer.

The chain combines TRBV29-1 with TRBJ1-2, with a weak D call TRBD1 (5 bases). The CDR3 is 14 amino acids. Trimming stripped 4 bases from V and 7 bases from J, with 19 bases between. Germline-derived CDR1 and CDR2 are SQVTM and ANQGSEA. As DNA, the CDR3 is TGCAGCGTTGGTTCAGGGATGGAAATCTTTGGCTACACCTTC. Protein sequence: CSVGSGMEIFGYTF.

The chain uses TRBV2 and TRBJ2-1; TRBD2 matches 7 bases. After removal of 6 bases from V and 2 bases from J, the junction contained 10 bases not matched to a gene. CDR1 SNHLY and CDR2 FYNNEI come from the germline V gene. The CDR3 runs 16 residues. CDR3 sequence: CASSRGTTLTYNEQFF. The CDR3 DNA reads TGTGCCAGCAGCCGAGGGACTACCCTAACCTACAATGAGCAGTTCTTC.

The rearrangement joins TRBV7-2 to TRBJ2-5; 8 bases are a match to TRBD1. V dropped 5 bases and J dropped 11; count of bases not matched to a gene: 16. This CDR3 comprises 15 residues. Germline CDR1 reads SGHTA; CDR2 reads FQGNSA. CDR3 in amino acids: CASSPLNQGANEQYF. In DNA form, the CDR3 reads TGTGCCAGCAGCCCGCTAAACCAGGGGGCGAATGAGCAGTACTTC. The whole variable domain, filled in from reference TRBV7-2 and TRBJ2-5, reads GAGVSQSPSNKVTEKGKDVELRCDPISGHTALYWYRQSLGQGLEFLIYFQGNSAPDKSGLPSDRFSAERTGGSVSTLTIQRTQQEDSAVYLCASSPLNQGANEQYFGPGTRLLVL.

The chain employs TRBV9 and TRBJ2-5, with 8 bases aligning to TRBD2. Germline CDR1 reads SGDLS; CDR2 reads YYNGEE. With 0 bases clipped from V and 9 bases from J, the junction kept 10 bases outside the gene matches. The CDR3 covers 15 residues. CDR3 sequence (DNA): TGTGCCAGCAGCGTAGCGGGGGGGGCGGATGCGCCCCAGTACTTC. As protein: CASSVAGGADAPQYF.

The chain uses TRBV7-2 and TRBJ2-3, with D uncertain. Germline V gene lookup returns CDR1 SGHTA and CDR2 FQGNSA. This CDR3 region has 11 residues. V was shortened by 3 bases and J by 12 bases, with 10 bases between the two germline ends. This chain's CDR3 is CASSFTGQQYF. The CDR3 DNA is TGTGCCAGCAGCTTCACCGGGCAACAGTATTTT.

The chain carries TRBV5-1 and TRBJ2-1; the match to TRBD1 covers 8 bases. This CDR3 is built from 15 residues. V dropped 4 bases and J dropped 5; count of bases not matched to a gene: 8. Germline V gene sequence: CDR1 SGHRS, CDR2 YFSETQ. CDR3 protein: CASSRTDRANNEQFF. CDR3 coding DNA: TGCGCCAGCAGCAGGACGGACAGGGCCAACAATGAGCAGTTCTTC.

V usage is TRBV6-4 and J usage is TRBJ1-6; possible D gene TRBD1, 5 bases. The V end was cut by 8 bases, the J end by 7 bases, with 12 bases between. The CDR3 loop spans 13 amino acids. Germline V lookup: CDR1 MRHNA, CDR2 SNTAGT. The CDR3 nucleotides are TGTGCCAGCGGACCCCAGGGAAATTCACCCCTCCACTTT. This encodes CASGPQGNSPLHF.